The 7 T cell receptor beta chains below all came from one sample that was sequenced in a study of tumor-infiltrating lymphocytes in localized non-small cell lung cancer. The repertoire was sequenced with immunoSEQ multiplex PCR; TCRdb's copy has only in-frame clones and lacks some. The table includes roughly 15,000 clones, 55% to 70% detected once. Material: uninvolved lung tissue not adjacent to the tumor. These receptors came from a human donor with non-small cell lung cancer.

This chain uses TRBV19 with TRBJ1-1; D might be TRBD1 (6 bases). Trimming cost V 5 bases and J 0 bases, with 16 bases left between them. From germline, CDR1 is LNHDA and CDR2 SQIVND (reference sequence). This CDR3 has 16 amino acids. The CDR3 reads CASSSGGDLMNTEAFF. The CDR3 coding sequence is TGTGCCAGTAGTTCCGGGGGCGACCTCATGAACACTGAAGCTTTCTTT.

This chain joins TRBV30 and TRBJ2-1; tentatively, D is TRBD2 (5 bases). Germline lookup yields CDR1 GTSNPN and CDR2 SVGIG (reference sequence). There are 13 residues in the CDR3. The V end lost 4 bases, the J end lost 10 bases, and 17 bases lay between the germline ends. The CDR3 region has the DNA TGTGCCTGGATGGAAACGGGGATCGGGGAGCAGTTCTTC. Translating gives CAWMETGIGEQFF.

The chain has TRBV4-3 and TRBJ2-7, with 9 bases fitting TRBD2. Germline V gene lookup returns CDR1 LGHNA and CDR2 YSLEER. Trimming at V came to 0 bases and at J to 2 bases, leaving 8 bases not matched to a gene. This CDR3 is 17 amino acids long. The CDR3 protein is CASSQDLAAGGPYEQYF. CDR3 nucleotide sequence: TGCGCCAGCAGCCAAGACTTGGCAGCGGGAGGTCCCTACGAGCAGTACTTC.

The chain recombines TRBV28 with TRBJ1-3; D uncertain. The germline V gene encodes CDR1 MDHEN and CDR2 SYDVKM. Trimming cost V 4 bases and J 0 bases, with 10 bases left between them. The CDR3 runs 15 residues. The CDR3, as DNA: TGTGCCAGCAGTTCCATCGGGAACTCTGGAAACACCATATATTTT. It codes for CASSSIGNSGNTIYF.

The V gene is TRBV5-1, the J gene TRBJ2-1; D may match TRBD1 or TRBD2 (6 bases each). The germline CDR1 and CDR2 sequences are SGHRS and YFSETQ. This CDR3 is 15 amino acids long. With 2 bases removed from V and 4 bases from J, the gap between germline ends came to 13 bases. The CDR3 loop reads CASSFVGGLYNEQFF. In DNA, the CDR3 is TGCGCCAGCAGCTTTGTGGGGGGCCTGTACAATGAGCAGTTCTTC. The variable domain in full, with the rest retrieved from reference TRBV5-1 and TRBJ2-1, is KAGVTQTPRYLIKTRGQQVTLSCSPISGHRSVSWYQQTPGQGLQFLFEYFSETQRNKGNFPGRFSGRQFSNSRSEMNVSTLELGDSALYLCASSFVGGLYNEQFFGPGTRLTVL.

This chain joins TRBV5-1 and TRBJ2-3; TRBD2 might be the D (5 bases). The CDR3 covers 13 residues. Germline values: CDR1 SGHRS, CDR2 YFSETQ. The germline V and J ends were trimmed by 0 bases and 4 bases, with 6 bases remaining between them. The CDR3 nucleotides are TGCGCCAGCAGCTTGGAACTAGCAGATACGCAGTATTTT. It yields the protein CASSLELADTQYF.

CDR3 loop: CASGPGRGRGTEAFF. DNA for the CDR3: TGTGCTAGTGGTCCCGGAAGGGGGCGAGGCACTGAAGCTTTCTTT. The rearrangement joins TRBV12-5 to TRBJ1-1; 7 nucleotides agree with TRBD1. Germline V CDR1 and CDR2: LGHNT, FRNRAP. The J segment lost 4 bases and the V segment lost 5 bases, leaving 10 bases of the junction unmatched. The CDR3 runs 15 residues.